This section outlines one T cell receptor beta chain sequence together with its context. No antigen is known for it. These data originate in a study of PD-L1 blockade in urothelial cancer. Study background: A median blood sample held 141,255 T cells and 75,000 to 85,000 unique TCRs. Whole-study findings and limits: Tumor-associated clones in blood expanded more at 3 weeks in durable-benefit patients.

The table came from immunoSEQ multiplex PCR; TCRdb's copy has only in-frame clones and leaves some out. The sample lists around 82,000 clones, about four fifths occurring once. The CDR3 length is 14 residues. The germline V gene encodes CDR1 MNHEY and CDR2 SMNVEV (reference sequence). V lost 5 bases and J 4 bases, leaving 12 bases between the germline ends. The time point here: pretreatment peripheral blood. Urothelial carcinoma affected the patients, and it was locally advanced or metastatic. The sequencing used PBMCs, collected around atezolizumab (anti-PD-L1) treatment. The rearrangement joins TRBV27 to TRBJ1-5; a weak D match, TRBD1 (6 bases). The TCR sequence derives from a man aged 60 to 69 with urothelial cancer. CDR3 nucleotides: TGTGCCAGCAGTCTACAGGGTGGGAATCAGCCCCAGCATTTT. Protein sequence: CASSLQGGNQPQHF.